Sequencing of this T cell receptor beta chain was carried out in a study of blood T cell repertoires in COVID-19. Study context: Italy, Spain and the United States were the sources of the convalescent and acute COVID-19 samples.

This clone showed up just a few times. Germline V gene sequence: CDR1 SGHNT, CDR2 YYREEE (reference sequence). The V and J ends lost 2 bases and 0 bases, in that order; junction bases with no gene match: 5. This CDR3 contains 15 residues. How the authors handled the data: Reference gene primer amplification gave estimated nucleated cell counts. Repertoires were generated with immunoSEQ multiplex PCR, while TCRdb's copy carries only in-frame clones and drops some. The V and J calls and clone size are taken from that table; D and trimming were inferred from the DNA. The data contain about 180,000 clones, roughly 89% of them seen just once; the ten biggest clones take up around 2.3%.

The sequence derives from a woman aged 40 to 55 with acute COVID-19. J is TRBJ2-7 and V is TRBV5-4; 7 bases match TRBD2. Material: PBMCs or T cells enriched from blood (not recorded which). The CDR3 coding sequence is TGTGCCAGCAGCTTTGAAGGGGAGGGCTCCTACGAGCAGTACTTC. This encodes CASSFEGEGSYEQYF.